Below are 26 T cell receptor beta chains sequenced from a single sample in a study of blood T cells in healthy people across ages. A second about 7 to 11 cycle PCR used barcoded and J-beta primers. TCRdb reprocessed the 5' RACE reads via MiXCR and lists one record per CDR3 protein. The sample records some 1.5 million distinct CDR3 sequences, 28% being singletons. Specimen: blood. All receptors come from a woman aged 30 to 39 in good health.

This chain connects TRBV20-1 to TRBJ1-4; 9 positions match TRBD1. CDR1 DFQATT and CDR2 SNEGSKA come from the germline V gene (reference sequence). The CDR3 is made up of 15 amino acids. Trimming at V came to 6 bases and at J to 10 bases, leaving 15 bases not matched to a gene. The chain's CDR3 is CSAPSPGQGTVKLFF. CDR3 sequence (DNA): TGCAGTGCCCCCTCACCGGGACAGGGAACGGTAAAACTGTTTTTT.

This clonotype was detected ten times or more. J is TRBJ2-7 and V is TRBV7-2; D is unclear. The V gene's germline CDR1 is SGHTA and CDR2 FQGNSA. V dropped 3 bases and J dropped 2 bases, with 11 bases sitting between them. The CDR3 is made up of 14 amino acids. The CDR3 DNA is TGTGCCAGCAGCTTTTCATCCTCAGCCTACGAGCAGTACTTC. Translation: CASSFSSSAYEQYF. Complete variable domain (other parts from reference TRBV7-2 and TRBJ2-7): GAGVSQSPSNKVTEKGKDVELRCDPISGHTALYWYRQSLGQGLEFLIYFQGNSAPDKSGLPSDRFSAERTGGSVSTLTIQRTQQEDSAVYLCASSFSSSAYEQYFGPGTRLTVT.

This clonotype was observed a handful of times. This rearrangement joins TRBV5-1 to TRBJ2-5, with D perhaps assigned TRBD1 or TRBD2 (5 bases each). Trimming took off 3 bases at V and 4 bases at J, with 13 bases between the two ends. This CDR3 is 14 amino acids long. CDR1 and CDR2 from the germline V gene are SGHRS and YFSETQ. The CDR3 here is CASSWGPGRETQYF. The CDR3, as DNA: TGCGCCAGCAGCTGGGGACCGGGTAGAGAGACCCAGTACTTC.

As concerns this clonotype: At one boundary the junction diverges from the germline segment, which might be a read error. This rearrangement joins TRBV7-9 to TRBJ2-4; D gene unclear. The better agreement between TRBJ2-7 and the DNA end casts doubt on the J call. Looked up from germline, CDR1 is SEHNR and CDR2 is FQNEAQ (reference sequence). The CDR3 totals 13 residues. The CDR3 nucleotides read TGTACCAGCACCCCGGGCAACGGAGACGAGCAGTACTTC. It codes for CTSTPGNGDEQYF.

In its sample, this clonotype was seen a few times. V is TRBV20-1 and J is TRBJ1-2, with D unresolved. Per the germline V gene, CDR1 is DFQATT and CDR2 is SNEGSKA (reference sequence). This CDR3 contains 13 residues. V lost 3 bases and J lost 2, with 10 bases in between. CDR3 sequence reads: CSASEGANYGYTF. The CDR3 DNA follows: TGCAGTGCTAGCGAGGGTGCGAACTATGGCTACACCTTC.

The chain combines TRBV29-1 with TRBJ2-2; perhaps TRBD2 as D (6 bases). Germline lookup yields CDR1 SQVTM and CDR2 ANQGSEA. V was pared by 2 bases and J by 5 bases, with 15 bases between. The CDR3 is 15 residues long. CDR3: CSVESPGGGTGELFF. DNA of the CDR3: TGCAGCGTTGAATCCCCCGGAGGAGGGACCGGGGAGCTGTTTTTT.

This clonotype was detected only a few times. The junction shows a germline mismatch at one end, possibly a read error. The chain employs TRBV15 and TRBJ1-5; D is unresolved. Germline CDR1 LNHNV, CDR2 YYDKDF (reference sequence). This CDR3 is built from 15 residues. The CDR3 nucleotides read TGCGCCACCAGCAGAGATAAGAGAGGTAATCAGCCCCAGCATTTT. The encoded protein is CATSRDKRGNQPQHF.

The chain has TRBV10-3 and TRBJ2-3, with D perhaps assigned TRBD1 or TRBD2 (6 bases each). The germline gives CDR1 ENHRY, CDR2 SYGVKD. V was clipped by 5 bases and J by 0 bases, with 21 bases between them. This CDR3 comprises 18 residues. The CDR3 DNA follows: TGTGCCATCAGTTACGGGGTACGGGGGCCTACTAGCACAGATACGCAGTATTTT. This codes for CAISYGVRGPTSTDTQYF.

The sample holds a few counts of this clonotype. V and J are TRBV5-1 and TRBJ2-5, with TRBD2 as a possible D gene (7 bases). The CDR3 length is 14 residues. Germline V gene data show CDR1 as SGHRS and CDR2 as YFSETQ. The V end was cut by 2 bases, the J end by 5 bases, with 13 bases between. The CDR3 spells CASSFGGPPETQYF. The DNA for the CDR3 is TGCGCCAGCAGCTTCGGGGGGCCCCCGGAGACCCAGTACTTC.

This clonotype has at least ten counts. V usage is TRBV10-3 and J usage is TRBJ2-6, with D hard to call. The CDR3 is 13 residues long. Between the trimmed V and J ends, which lost 7 bases and 0 bases, there was a span of 4 bases. Germline CDR1 reads ENHRY; CDR2 reads SYGVKD. The CDR3 loop reads CAIKVSGANVLTF. The CDR3 coding sequence is TGTGCCATCAAGGTCTCTGGGGCCAACGTCCTGACTTTC.

This clonotype was observed at least ten times. This chain joins TRBV12-3 or TRBV12-4 and TRBJ1-4; perhaps TRBD1 as D (5 bases). The CDR3 runs to 16 residues. With 4 bases removed from V and 0 bases from J, the gap between germline ends came to 12 bases. CDR3 DNA sequence: TGTGCCAGCAGTTCCTACGGGGCAGCAACTAATGAAAAACTGTTTTTT. Protein product: CASSSYGAATNEKLFF.

The rearrangement uses TRBV7-2 and TRBJ2-5; no clear D. The DNA matches TRBJ2-1 better at its end, which makes the J call doubtful. This CDR3 comprises 14 residues. Germline CDR1 reads SGHTA; CDR2 reads FQGNSA. The chain's CDR3 is CASSPMRVQETQFF. As DNA, the CDR3 is TGTGCCAGCAGCCCGATGAGAGTCCAAGAGACCCAGTTCTTC.

The CDR3 DNA sequence: TGCGCCAGCAGCTTGGTAAGCCCCAGGGACATTCAGTACTTC. It codes for CASSLVSPRDIQYF. The chain employs TRBV5-1 and TRBJ2-4, with a weak D call TRBD1 (5 bases). Trimming shortened V by 0 bases and J by 8 bases, and 12 bases separated the two germline ends. The CDR3 contains 14 residues. Per germline, CDR1 SGHRS and CDR2 YFSETQ.

This clonotype was detected only a few times. V and J are TRBV4-2 and TRBJ2-1; tentatively, D is TRBD2 (7 bases). Per the germline V gene, CDR1 is LGHNA and CDR2 is YNFKEQ. The CDR3 runs to 16 residues. V was pared by 5 bases and J by 0 bases, with 14 bases between. CDR3 sequence: CASSVRGANSYNEQFF. In DNA form, the CDR3 reads TGTGCCAGCAGCGTACGGGGGGCGAACTCCTACAATGAGCAGTTCTTC.

V usage is TRBV10-3 and J usage is TRBJ1-1; D is perhaps TRBD1 (5 bases). V shed 1 base and J shed 3 bases, with 6 bases lying between them. Germline V lookup: CDR1 ENHRY, CDR2 SYGVKD. CDR3 length: 13 amino acids. The DNA of the CDR3 is TGTGCCATCAGTGAGTTAGGGGACACTGAAGCTTTCTTT. The encoded protein is CAISELGDTEAFF.

The V gene is TRBV5-1, the J gene TRBJ2-7, with 10 positions matching TRBD2. V was pared by 4 bases and J by 5 bases, with 12 bases of the junction left unmatched. Looked up from germline, CDR1 is SGHRS and CDR2 is YFSETQ. CDR3 length: 16 amino acids. The CDR3 loop is CASSVRTSGYDDEQYF. CDR3 coding DNA: TGCGCCAGCAGCGTGAGGACTAGCGGATATGACGACGAGCAGTACTTC.

This chain joins TRBV7-9 and TRBJ2-3; D gene unclear. Germline CDR1 is SEHNR and CDR2 is FQNEAQ (reference sequence). CDR3 length: 13 amino acids. V was shortened by 6 bases and J by 2 bases, with 9 bases between the two germline ends. The CDR3: CASRPEYTDTQYF. The CDR3 coding sequence is TGTGCCAGCAGACCCGAGTACACAGATACGCAGTATTTT.

The CDR3 region is CASSLGGAGALAEQYF. CDR3 coding DNA: TGTGCCAGCAGCTTAGGGGGAGCGGGGGCTCTTGCTGAGCAGTACTTC. The chain has TRBV7-2 and TRBJ2-1; TRBD2 aligns across 8 bases. The better agreement between TRBJ2-7 and the DNA end casts doubt on the J call. Per germline, CDR1 SGHTA and CDR2 FQGNSA. The CDR3 has 16 amino acids.

J is TRBJ2-7 and V is TRBV27; tentatively, D is TRBD2 (6 bases). CDR3 length equals 14 residues. V was pared by 6 bases and J by 7 bases, with 19 bases between. CDR1 is MNHEY, CDR2 SMNVEV, per germline (reference sequence). The CDR3 DNA is TGTGCCAGCAGACAACTCGCTGGGGGGAATGAGCAGTACTTC. Translating it yields CASRQLAGGNEQYF.

The chain carries TRBV7-2 and TRBJ1-5, with D unclear. This CDR3 is built from 13 residues. The germline CDR1 and CDR2 sequences are SGHTA and FQGNSA. Trimming took off 5 bases at V and 7 bases at J, with 12 bases between the two ends. In nucleotides, the CDR3 is TGTGCCAGCAGCGGACGGACGAACCAGCCCCAGCATTTT. Amino acid sequence: CASSGRTNQPQHF.

This clonotype turned up a few times. The J gene is TRBJ2-7, the V gene TRBV6-2 or TRBV6-3; 7 bases align to TRBD2. This CDR3 contains 13 residues. V gave up 8 bases and J gave up 3 bases; unmatched junction bases: 7. Germline V gene data show CDR1 as MNHEY and CDR2 as SVGEGT. The chain's CDR3 is CASGRDEGYEQYF. The CDR3, as DNA: TGTGCCAGCGGGAGGGACGAGGGCTACGAGCAGTACTTC.

The chain is built from TRBV10-3 and TRBJ2-3; perhaps TRBD2 as D (5 bases). CDR1 ENHRY and CDR2 SYGVKD come from the germline V gene. Between the trimmed V and J ends, which lost 10 bases and 3 bases, there was a span of 11 bases. The CDR3 covers 12 residues. Written as DNA, the CDR3 is TGTGCCACCAGACGGGAAACAGATACGCAGTATTTT. It yields the protein CATRRETDTQYF.

J is TRBJ2-3 and V is TRBV7-2; TRBD2 might be the D (6 bases). Germline V gene lookup returns CDR1 SGHTA and CDR2 FQGNSA. CDR3 length: 18 residues. Between the trimmed V and J ends, which lost 2 bases and 2 bases, there was a span of 20 bases. The CDR3: CASSLNGGSGFLTDTQYF. The CDR3 nucleotides read TGTGCCAGCAGCTTAAACGGGGGTTCGGGGTTCCTCACAGATACGCAGTATTTT. The entire variable domain, with the rest obtained from reference TRBV7-2 and TRBJ2-3, is as follows: GAGVSQSPSNKVTEKGKDVELRCDPISGHTALYWYRQSLGQGLEFLIYFQGNSAPDKSGLPSDRFSAERTGGSVSTLTIQRTQQEDSAVYLCASSLNGGSGFLTDTQYFGPGTRLTVL.

This clonotype showed up many times. The genes are TRBV27 and TRBJ2-7; no clear D gene. The CDR3 has 13 amino acids. V was pared by 8 bases and J by 0 bases, with 11 bases between. Germline V CDR1 and CDR2: MNHEY, SMNVEV (reference sequence). The CDR3 protein is CASGRVPSYEQYF. DNA of the CDR3: TGTGCCAGCGGACGGGTCCCCTCCTACGAGCAGTACTTC.

The chain carries TRBV6-5 and TRBJ2-1, with unresolved D. The germline V gene encodes CDR1 MNHEY and CDR2 SVGAGI. The CDR3 loop spans 14 amino acids. V shed 0 bases and J shed 14 bases, with 17 bases lying between them. DNA of the CDR3: TGTGCCAGCAGTTACTCAACTGACCCGGGTGGCGAGTTCTTC. Protein sequence: CASSYSTDPGGEFF.

This clonotype was seen a handful of times. The DNA for the CDR3 is TGTGCCAGCAGTTCCTCGACAGGGGATCAAGAGACCCAGTACTTC. Amino acid sequence: CASSSSTGDQETQYF. This chain joins TRBV12-3 or TRBV12-4 and TRBJ2-5; 8 positions match TRBD1. V lost 4 bases and J lost 2; bases outside the gene matches: 6. The CDR3 spans 15 residues.